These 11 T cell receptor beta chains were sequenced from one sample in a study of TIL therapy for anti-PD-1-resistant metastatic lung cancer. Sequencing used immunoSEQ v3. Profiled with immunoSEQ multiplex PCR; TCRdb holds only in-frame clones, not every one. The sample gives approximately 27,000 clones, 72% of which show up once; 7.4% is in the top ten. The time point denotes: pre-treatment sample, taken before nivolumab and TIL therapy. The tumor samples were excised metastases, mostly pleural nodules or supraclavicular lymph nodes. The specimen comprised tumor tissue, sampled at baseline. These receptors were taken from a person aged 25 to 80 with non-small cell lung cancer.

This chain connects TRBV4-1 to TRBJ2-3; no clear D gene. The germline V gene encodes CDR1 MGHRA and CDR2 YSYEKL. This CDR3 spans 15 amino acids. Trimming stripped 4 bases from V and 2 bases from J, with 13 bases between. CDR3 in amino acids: CASSPLTLPTDTQYF. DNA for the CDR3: TGCGCCAGCAGCCCCCTAACCCTCCCCACAGATACGCAGTATTTT.

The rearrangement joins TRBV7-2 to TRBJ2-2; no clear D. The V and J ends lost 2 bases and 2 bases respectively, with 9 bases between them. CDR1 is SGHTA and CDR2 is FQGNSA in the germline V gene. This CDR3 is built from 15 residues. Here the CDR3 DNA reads TGTGCCAGCAGCTTAAGGCATATTAACACCGGGGAGCTGTTTTTT. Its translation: CASSLRHINTGELFF. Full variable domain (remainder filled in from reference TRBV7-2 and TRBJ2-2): GAGVSQSPSNKVTEKGKDVELRCDPISGHTALYWYRQSLGQGLEFLIYFQGNSAPDKSGLPSDRFSAERTGGSVSTLTIQRTQQEDSAVYLCASSLRHINTGELFFGEGSRLTVL.

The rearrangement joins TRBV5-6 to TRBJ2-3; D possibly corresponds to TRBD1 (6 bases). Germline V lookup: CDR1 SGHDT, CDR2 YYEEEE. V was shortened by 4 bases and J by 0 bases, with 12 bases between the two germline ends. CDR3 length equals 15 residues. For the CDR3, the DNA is TGTGCCAGCAGCGACAGGAGATCTAGCACAGATACGCAGTATTTT. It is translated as CASSDRRSSTDTQYF.

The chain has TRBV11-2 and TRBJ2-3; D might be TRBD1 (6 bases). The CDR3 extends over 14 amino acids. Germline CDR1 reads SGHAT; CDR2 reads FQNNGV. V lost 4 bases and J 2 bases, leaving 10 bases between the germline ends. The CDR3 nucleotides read TGTGCCAGCAGCTCCCAGGGGATCACAGATACGCAGTATTTT. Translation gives CASSSQGITDTQYF.

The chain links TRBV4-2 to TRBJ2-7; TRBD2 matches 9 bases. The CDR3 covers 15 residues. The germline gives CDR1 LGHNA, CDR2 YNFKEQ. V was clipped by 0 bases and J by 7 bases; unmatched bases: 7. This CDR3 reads CASSQEASGDWEQYF. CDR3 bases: TGTGCCAGCAGCCAAGAGGCTAGCGGGGATTGGGAGCAGTACTTC.

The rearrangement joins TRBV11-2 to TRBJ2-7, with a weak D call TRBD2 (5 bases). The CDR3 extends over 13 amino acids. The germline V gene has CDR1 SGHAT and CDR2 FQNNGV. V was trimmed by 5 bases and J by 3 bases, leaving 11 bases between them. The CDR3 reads CASSPPGSYEQYF. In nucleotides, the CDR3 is TGTGCCAGCAGCCCCCCGGGGAGCTACGAGCAGTACTTC.

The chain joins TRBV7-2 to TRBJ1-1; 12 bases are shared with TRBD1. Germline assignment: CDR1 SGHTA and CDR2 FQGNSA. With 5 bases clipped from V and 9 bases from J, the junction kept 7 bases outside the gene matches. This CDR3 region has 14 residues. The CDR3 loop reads CASSMGQGARKAFF. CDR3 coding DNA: TGTGCCAGCAGCATGGGACAGGGGGCGCGGAAAGCTTTCTTT.

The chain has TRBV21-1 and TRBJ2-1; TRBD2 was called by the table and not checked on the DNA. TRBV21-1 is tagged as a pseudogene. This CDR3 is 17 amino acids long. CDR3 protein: CASSARTSGGLYNEQFF. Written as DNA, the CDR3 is TGTGCCAGCAGCGCACGAACTAGCGGGGGGCTATACAATGAGCAGTTCTTC.

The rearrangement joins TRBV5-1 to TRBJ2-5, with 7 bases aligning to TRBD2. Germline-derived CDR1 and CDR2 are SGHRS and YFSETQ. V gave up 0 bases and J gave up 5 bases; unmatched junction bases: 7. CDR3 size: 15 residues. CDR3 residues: CASSLVAGVEETQYF. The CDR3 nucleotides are TGCGCCAGCAGCTTGGTCGCGGGGGTGGAGGAGACCCAGTACTTC.

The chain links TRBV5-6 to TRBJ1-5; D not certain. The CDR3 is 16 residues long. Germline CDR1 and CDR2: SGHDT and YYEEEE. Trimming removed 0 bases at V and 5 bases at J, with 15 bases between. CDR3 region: CASSLGAGRWYQPQHF. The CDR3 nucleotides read TGTGCCAGCAGCTTGGGTGCAGGCCGATGGTATCAGCCCCAGCATTTT.

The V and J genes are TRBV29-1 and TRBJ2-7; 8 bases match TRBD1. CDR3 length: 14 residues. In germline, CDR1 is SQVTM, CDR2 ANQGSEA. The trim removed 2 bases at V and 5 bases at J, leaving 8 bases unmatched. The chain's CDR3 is CSVESEDRVDEQYF. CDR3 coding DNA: TGCAGCGTTGAATCTGAGGACAGGGTCGACGAGCAGTACTTC.